This is a list of T cell receptor beta chains from one sample in a study of identical twins. TCRdb re-called the 5' RACE reads through MiXCR, storing one row per CDR3 protein. This sample has fewer than 500,000 distinct CDR3 sequences; 20% to 25% occur once, and the top ten carry 2.9%. These data were also reused for a study on T cells expressing NK-cell markers.

Source material: CD4+ T cells sorted from blood. These TCRs come from a woman in her late teens or twenties in good health. CDR3s leave out the opening cysteine and the closing phenylalanine or tryptophan. Fields, in order: V gene, J gene, D gene, CDR3 protein. A D gene is named only where the DNA matches it firmly.

>TRBV20-1|TRBJ1-2|TRBD1
SARLNGQGGNHGYT
>TRBV20-1|TRBJ2-1|.
SASPGLDNEQF
>TRBV12-5|TRBJ2-1|.
ASGLGNNEQF
>TRBV7-9|TRBJ1-1|.
ASSPMGQNTEAF
>TRBV29-1|TRBJ2-1|TRBD1
SVDRGNVQF
>TRBV12-3/TRBV12-4|TRBJ2-3|TRBD2
ASSLSGLAGGIQY
>TRBV11-2|TRBJ2-5|.
ASSLGGLRQETQY
>TRBV20-1|TRBJ2-1|TRBD2
SARSLAGASSYNEQF
>TRBV20-1|TRBJ2-1|TRBD1
SAPDPGQNSYNEQF
>TRBV23-1|TRBJ2-7|.
ASSQSRITYEQY
>TRBV7-9|TRBJ2-1|.
ASSLTEFYNEQF
>TRBV20-1|TRBJ1-2|.
SARVSGLYGYT
>TRBV6-1|TRBJ1-2|TRBD1
ASREGQGNYGYT
>TRBV7-6|TRBJ2-1|TRBD1
ASSGRDSQYNEQF
>TRBV5-6|TRBJ1-2|.
ASKFGENFVYT
>TRBV7-9|TRBJ2-5|TRBD2
ASSLLAGLQETQY
>TRBV10-3|TRBJ2-4|.
AIGQGAPMGLQY
>TRBV6-2/TRBV6-3|TRBJ2-1|TRBD1
ASKGTALSSYNEQF
>TRBV29-1|TRBJ1-3|.
SVEDRKLADTIY
>TRBV10-1|TRBJ2-1|TRBD2
ASSGVAGVANEQF
>TRBV29-1|TRBJ2-3|TRBD1
SFSTGVTTDTQY
>TRBV14|TRBJ1-1|TRBD1
ASSQDRQGARKTEAF
>TRBV6-5|TRBJ1-1|TRBD1
ASSAWTGEAF
>TRBV7-2|TRBJ2-1|.
ASSPPSSYNEQF
>TRBV5-1|TRBJ1-2|.
ASSLAAESRYGYT
>TRBV6-1|TRBJ1-5|.
ASSDGRERNQPQH
>TRBV11-3|TRBJ2-3|.
ASSLRGNRDTQY
>TRBV9|TRBJ1-3|.
ASSGHGGVATIY
>TRBV15|TRBJ2-7|.
ATSRPHGYEQY
>TRBV15|TRBJ2-3|.
ATSRVGGLADTQY
>TRBV10-3|TRBJ2-7|.
AISESGGRYEQY
>TRBV9|TRBJ1-4|TRBD1
ASSVAGQGHEKLF